The source of this T cell receptor (beta chain) is a study of shared clonotypes between healthy human individuals. About the research overall: Aged 18 to 49, the donors were a couple of women and three men. The study used three CD4 naive, three CD4 memory, two CD8 naive and one CD8 memory plate per donor. Study outcomes and limitations: When compared with the clonotypes that were shared by all four sorted-subset donors, the non-shared clonotypes turned out to have lower generation probabilities.

The table lists this clone with a count of one. Antigen specificity is unknown. Other DNA sequences in this sample translate to the same CDR3. Naive CD8 cells were CD45RO-negative, positively selected for CCR7, excluding terminally differentiated effector memory CD45RA+ cells. The donors, all of them Caucasian adults, lived in Nashville, Tennessee. CDR1 MNHEY and CDR2 SMNVEV come from the germline V gene (reference sequence). The junction had 5 bases not matched to a gene; V was cut back by 0 bases and J by 0 bases. CDR3 length: 16 residues. TCRdb's table, derived via immunoSEQ multiplex PCR, lists solely in-frame clones and lacks some. The repertoire consists of about 2 million clones, with approximately 94% occurring once and the leading ten covering approximately 1%.

The V and J genes are TRBV27 and TRBJ2-7; 7 bases align to TRBD1. The receptor comes from a man aged 18 to 35 in good health. Sequenced sample: naive CD8+ T cells sorted from blood. The CDR3 DNA reads as TGTGCCAGCAGTTTATCGGTTGGGACAGTCTCCTACGAGCAGTACTTC. Translation gives CASSLSVGTVSYEQYF.